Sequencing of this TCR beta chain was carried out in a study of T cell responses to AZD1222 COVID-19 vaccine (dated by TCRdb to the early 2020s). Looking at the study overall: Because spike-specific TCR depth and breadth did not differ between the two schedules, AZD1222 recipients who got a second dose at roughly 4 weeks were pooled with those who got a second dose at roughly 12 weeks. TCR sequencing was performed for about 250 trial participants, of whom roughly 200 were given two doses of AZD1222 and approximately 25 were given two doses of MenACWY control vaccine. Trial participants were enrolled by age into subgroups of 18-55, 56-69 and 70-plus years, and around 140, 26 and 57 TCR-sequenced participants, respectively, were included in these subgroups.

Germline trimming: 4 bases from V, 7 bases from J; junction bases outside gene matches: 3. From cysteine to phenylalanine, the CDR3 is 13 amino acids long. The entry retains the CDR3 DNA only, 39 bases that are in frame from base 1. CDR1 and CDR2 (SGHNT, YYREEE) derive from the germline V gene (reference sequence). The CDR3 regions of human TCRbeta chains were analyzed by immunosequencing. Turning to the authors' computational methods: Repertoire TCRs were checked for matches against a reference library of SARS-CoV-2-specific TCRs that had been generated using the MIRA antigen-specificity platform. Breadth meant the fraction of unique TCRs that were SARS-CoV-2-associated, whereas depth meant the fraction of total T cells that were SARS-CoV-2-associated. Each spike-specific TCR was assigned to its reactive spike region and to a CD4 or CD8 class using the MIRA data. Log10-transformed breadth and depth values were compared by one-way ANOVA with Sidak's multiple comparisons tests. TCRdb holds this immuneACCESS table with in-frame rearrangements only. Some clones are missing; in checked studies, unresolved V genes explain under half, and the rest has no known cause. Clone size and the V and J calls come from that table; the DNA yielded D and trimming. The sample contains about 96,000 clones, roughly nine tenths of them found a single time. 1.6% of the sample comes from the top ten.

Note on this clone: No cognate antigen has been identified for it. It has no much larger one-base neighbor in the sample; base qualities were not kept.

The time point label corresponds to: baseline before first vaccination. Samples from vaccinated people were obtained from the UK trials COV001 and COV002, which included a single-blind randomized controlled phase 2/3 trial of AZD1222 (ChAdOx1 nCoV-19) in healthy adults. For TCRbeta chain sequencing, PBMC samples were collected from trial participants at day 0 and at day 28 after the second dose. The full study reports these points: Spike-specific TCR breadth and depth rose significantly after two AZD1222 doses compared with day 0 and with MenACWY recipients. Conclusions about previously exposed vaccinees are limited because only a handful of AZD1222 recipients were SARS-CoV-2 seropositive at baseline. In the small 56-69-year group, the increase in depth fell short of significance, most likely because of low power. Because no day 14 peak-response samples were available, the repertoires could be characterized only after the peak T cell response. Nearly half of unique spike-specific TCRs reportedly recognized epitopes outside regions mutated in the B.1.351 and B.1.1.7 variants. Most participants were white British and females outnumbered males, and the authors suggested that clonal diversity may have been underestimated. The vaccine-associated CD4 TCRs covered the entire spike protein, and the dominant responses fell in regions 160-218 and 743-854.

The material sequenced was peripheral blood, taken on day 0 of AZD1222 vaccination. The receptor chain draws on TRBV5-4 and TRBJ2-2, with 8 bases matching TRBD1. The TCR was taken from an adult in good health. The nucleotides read TGTGCCAGCAGCCACGGACAGGGCGGGGAGCTGTTTTTT. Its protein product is CASSHGQGGELFF.